What follows is one T cell receptor beta chain and its context. This entry belongs to a study of control samples from healthy donors and cancer patients. This CDR3 has 14 amino acids. Germline CDR1 reads SQVTM; CDR2 reads ANQGSEA. J lost 3 bases, V lost 7 bases, and 7 bases had no gene match. Repertoires were generated with immunoSEQ multiplex PCR, while TCRdb's copy carries only in-frame clones and drops some. Among about 140,000 clones, more than 90% were seen once, and the ten largest hold approximately 11%. The sequenced sample was blood. The sequence came from a man aged 25 to 40 in good health. V gene TRBV29-1 combines with J gene TRBJ2-3; 10 nucleotides match TRBD2. Here the CDR3 reads CSAGLAGVTDTQYF. The CDR3, as DNA: TGCAGCGCTGGGCTAGCGGGAGTGACAGATACGCAGTATTTT.